These T cell receptor beta chains were read from a single sample in a study of metastatic and nonmetastatic thyroid tumors. Using MiXCR, TCRdb reanalyzed the PCR reads. Altogether over 55,000 clones are present, 25% to 30% being singletons, with the ten largest covering approximately 16%. Sequenced sample: blood. These TCRs come from a female donor with papillary thyroid cancer or a benign thyroid nodule (not recorded which). Some clones in this sample may be carry-over from other donors' samples. Each CDR3 is given with its conserved first and last residue. D genes are given only for firm matches. Clone sizes are given selectively: once, few, many, or a class where the clone is expanded.

D	size	V	J	DNA	CDR3
-	many	TRBV7-7	TRBJ1-2	TGTGCTAACAAGCCCGGGGACGGCTACACCTTC	CANKPGDGYTF
TRBD1	-	TRBV7-2	TRBJ2-4	TGTGCCAGCAGCTTATACTCGGGGGGACAGGGGGCTAACATTCAGTACTTC	CASSLYSGGQGANIQYF
-	-	TRBV4-2	TRBJ2-2	TGTGCCAGCACCTGGCCGAGATCCGGGGAGCTGTTTTTT	CASTWPRSGELFF
-	-	TRBV15	TRBJ2-5	TGTGCCACCAGCACCCGGACAGAAGAGACCCAGTACTTC	CATSTRTEETQYF
TRBD1	-	TRBV6-5	TRBJ2-7	TGTGCCAGCAGTTACCCGGGACAGGGGGTTTACGAGCAGTACTTC	CASSYPGQGVYEQYF
TRBD1	-	TRBV20-1	TRBJ2-1	TGCAGTGCCGATCTGGACAGGATGAGCTCCTACAATGAGCAGTTCTTC	CSADLDRMSSYNEQFF
TRBD2	-	TRBV27	TRBJ2-5	TGTGCCAGCAGTCGACTAGCGGCGGGGGAGGAGACCCAGTACTTC	CASSRLAAGEETQYF
TRBD1	few	TRBV6-2/TRBV6-3	TRBJ2-7	TGTGCCAGCAGTCCATCCCCCCACAGGGGGCGAAATCACGAGCAGTACTTC	CASSPSPHRGRNHEQYF
-	few	TRBV5-1	TRBJ1-2	TGCGCCAGCAGCTTTTTAAACTATGGCTACACCTTC	CASSFLNYGYTF
TRBD2	-	TRBV7-8	TRBJ2-2	TGTGCCAGCAGTGGACTAGGCGGGTATAACACCGGGGAGCTGTTTTTT	CASSGLGGYNTGELFF
-	-	TRBV5-1	TRBJ2-2	TGCGCCAGCAGCTTCCAACAGCGATCGGGGGAGCTGTTTTTT	CASSFQQRSGELFF
-	-	TRBV2	TRBJ2-1	TGTGCCAGCAATGGACTTATCTACAATGAGCAGTTCTTC	CASNGLIYNEQFF
TRBD2	-	TRBV5-6	TRBJ2-7	TGTGCCAGCAGATCCGGACTAGCGGGGCTCTCCTACGAGCAGTACTTC	CASRSGLAGLSYEQYF
-	few	TRBV2	TRBJ1-2	TGTGCCAGCAGTGTGGCAGGGTTTGGCTATGGCTACACCTTC	CASSVAGFGYGYTF
TRBD1	many	TRBV7-2	TRBJ1-3	TGTGCCAGCAGCTTACGGCCCGGACAGGGGCCAAAAGGAAACACCATATATTTT	CASSLRPGQGPKGNTIYF